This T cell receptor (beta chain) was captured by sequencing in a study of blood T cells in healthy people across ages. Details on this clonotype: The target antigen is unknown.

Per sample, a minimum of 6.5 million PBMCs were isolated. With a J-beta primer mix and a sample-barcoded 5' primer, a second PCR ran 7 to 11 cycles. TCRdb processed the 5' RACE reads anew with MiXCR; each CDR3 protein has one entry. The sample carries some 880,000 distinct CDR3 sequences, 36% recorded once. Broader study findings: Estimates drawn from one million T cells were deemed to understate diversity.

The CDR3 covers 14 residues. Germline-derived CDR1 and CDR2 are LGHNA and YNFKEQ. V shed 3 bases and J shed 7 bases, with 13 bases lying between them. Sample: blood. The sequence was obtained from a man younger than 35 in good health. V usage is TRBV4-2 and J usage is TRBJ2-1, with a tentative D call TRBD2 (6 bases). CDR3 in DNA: TGTGCCAGCAGCCACGCGGGCCGGGGGAATGAGCAGTTCTTC. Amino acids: CASSHAGRGNEQFF.